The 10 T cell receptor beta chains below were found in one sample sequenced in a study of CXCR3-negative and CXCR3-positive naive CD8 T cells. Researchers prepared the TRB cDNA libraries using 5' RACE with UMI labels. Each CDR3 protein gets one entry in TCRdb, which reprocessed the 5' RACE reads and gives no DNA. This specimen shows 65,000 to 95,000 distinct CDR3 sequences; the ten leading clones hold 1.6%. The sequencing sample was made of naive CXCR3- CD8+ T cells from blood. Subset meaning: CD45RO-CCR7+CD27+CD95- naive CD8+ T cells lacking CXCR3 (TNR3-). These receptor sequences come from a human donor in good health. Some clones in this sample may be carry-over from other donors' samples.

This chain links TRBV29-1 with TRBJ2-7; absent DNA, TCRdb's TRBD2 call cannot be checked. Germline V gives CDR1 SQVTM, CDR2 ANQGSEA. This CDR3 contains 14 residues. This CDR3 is CSAHYGSSSYEQYF.

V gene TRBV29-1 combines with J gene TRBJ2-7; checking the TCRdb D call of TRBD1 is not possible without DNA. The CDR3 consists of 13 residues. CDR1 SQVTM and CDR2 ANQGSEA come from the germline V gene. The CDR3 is CSVTGQISYEQYF.

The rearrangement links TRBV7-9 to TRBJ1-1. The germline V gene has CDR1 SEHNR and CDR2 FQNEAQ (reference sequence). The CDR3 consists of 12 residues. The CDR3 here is CASSLIDTEAFF.

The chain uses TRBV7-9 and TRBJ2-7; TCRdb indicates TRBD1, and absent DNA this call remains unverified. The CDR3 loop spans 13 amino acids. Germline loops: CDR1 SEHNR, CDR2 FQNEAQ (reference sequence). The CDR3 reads CASSFPGGYEQYF.

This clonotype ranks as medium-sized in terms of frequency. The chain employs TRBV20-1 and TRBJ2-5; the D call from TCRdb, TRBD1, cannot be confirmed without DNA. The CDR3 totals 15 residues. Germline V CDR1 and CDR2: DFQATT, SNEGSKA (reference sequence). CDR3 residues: CSARDGRTEQETQYF.

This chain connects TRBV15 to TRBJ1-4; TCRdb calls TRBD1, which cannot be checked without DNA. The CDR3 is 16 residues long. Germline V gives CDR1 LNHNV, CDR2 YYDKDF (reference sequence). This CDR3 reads CATSLTTGTGVEKLFF.

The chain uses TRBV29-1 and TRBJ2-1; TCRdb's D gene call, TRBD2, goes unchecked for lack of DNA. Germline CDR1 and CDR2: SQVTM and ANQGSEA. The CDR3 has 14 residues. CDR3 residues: CSVGEGTSYNEQFF.

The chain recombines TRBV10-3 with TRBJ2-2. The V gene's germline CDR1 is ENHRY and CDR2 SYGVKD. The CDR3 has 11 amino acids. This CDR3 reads CAISAAGELFF.

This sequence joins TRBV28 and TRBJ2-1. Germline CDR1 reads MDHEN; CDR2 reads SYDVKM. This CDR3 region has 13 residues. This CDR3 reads CASTSSSYNEQFF.

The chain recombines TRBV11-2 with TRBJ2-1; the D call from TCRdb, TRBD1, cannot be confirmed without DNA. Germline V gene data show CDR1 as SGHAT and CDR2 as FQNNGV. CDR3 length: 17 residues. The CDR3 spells CASSLDLAQRNINEQFF.